The 19 T cell receptor beta chains below all came from one sample that was sequenced in a study of a mutant IDH1 vaccine in newly diagnosed glioma. Described time point: week 35, safety follow-up. Topical imiquimod was applied with each vaccine dose, which held 300 ug of mutant IDH1 20-mer peptide. No antigen has been assigned to these receptors. Data came from immunoSEQ multiplex PCR; TCRdb stores just in-frame clones and leaves some out. The sample lists 30,000 to 40,000 clones, about 82% occurring once. The material was PBMCs, obtained from a glioma patient whose treatment included an IDH1 peptide vaccine. The receptors come from a middle-aged man with glioma. Some clones in this sample may be carry-over from other donors' samples.

J is TRBJ1-3 and V is TRBV5-1; D gene ambiguous. Trimming took 5 bases from V and 1 from J, leaving 7 bases between them. CDR3 length equals 13 residues. Germline loops: CDR1 SGHRS, CDR2 YFSETQ. Here the CDR3 DNA reads TGCGCCAGCAGTTCAGGTTCTGGAAACACCATATATTTT. This translates into CASSSGSGNTIYF.

In its sample, this clone ranks as medium-sized. The rearrangement uses TRBV2 and TRBJ1-4; 8 bases are shared with TRBD1. CDR1 SNHLY and CDR2 FYNNEI come from the germline V gene. The CDR3 consists of 16 residues. J lost 3 bases, V lost 5 bases, and 8 bases had no gene match. CDR3 sequence reads: CASSLGQGKSNEKLFF. The DNA for the CDR3 is TGTGCCAGCAGTCTCGGACAGGGAAAGTCTAATGAAAAACTGTTTTTT.

The chain combines TRBV15 with TRBJ1-2; no clear D gene. Germline CDR1 and CDR2: LNHNV and YYDKDF (reference sequence). The germline V and J ends were trimmed by 6 bases and 2 bases, with 10 bases remaining between them. The CDR3 sequence is 13 residues long. CDR3 loop: CATSPDVNYGYTF. The DNA for the CDR3 is TGTGCCACCAGTCCGGACGTGAACTATGGCTACACCTTC.

The chain is built from TRBV6-5 and TRBJ2-7; 9 positions match TRBD1. Germline assignment: CDR1 MNHEY and CDR2 SVGAGI. V shed 4 bases and J 2 bases; nucleotides not matched to a gene: 3. CDR3 length: 14 amino acids. The CDR3 protein is CASSWDRETYEQYF. CDR3 bases: TGTGCCAGCAGTTGGGACAGGGAAACCTACGAGCAGTACTTC.

The chain employs TRBV6-5 and TRBJ2-1; no reliable D call. CDR3 length: 15 residues. V gave up 2 bases and J gave up 0 bases, with 8 bases separating them. The germline V gene encodes CDR1 MNHEY and CDR2 SVGAGI. This chain's CDR3 is CASSYGGSSYNEQFF. Written as DNA, the CDR3 is TGTGCCAGCAGTTACGGCGGTAGCTCCTACAATGAGCAGTTCTTC.

CDR3 sequence reads: CASSLGSGSSYEQYF. The CDR3 nucleotides are TGTGCCAGCAGCTTAGGATCAGGGAGCTCCTACGAGCAGTACTTC. This rearrangement joins TRBV7-9 to TRBJ2-7; either TRBD1 or TRBD2 may supply D (5 bases each). The CDR3 has 15 amino acids. Germline lookup yields CDR1 SEHNR and CDR2 FQNEAQ (reference sequence). Trimming removed 1 base at V and 0 bases at J, with 10 bases between.

This clone was detected a few times. V is TRBV27 and J is TRBJ2-2; 9 positions agree with TRBD2. The junction had 14 bases not matched to a gene; V was cut back by 7 bases and J by 5 bases. Looked up from germline, CDR1 is MNHEY and CDR2 is SMNVEV (reference sequence). CDR3 length equals 17 residues. CDR3 protein: CASTPGLARFRTGELFF. DNA for the CDR3: TGTGCCAGCACCCCGGGACTAGCCCGATTCCGGACCGGGGAGCTGTTTTTT.

This clone was detected only a few times. This chain connects TRBV6-6 to TRBJ1-6; 7 positions agree with TRBD1. CDR1 and CDR2 from the germline V gene are MNHNY and SVGAGI (reference sequence). This CDR3 contains 13 residues. The V segment lost 6 bases and the J segment 6 bases; nucleotides outside the gene matches: 2. CDR3 amino acids: CASSGTANSPLHF. The CDR3 nucleotides read TGTGCCAGCAGCGGGACAGCTAATTCACCCCTCCACTTT.

The rearrangement uses TRBV6-1 and TRBJ1-6, with a possible D match to TRBD1 (6 bases). V shed 8 bases and J shed 13 bases, with 15 bases lying between them. The CDR3 runs to 12 residues. The germline V gene encodes CDR1 MNHNS and CDR2 SASEGT. CDR3 amino acids: CASRQRGSPLHF. The CDR3 bases are TGTGCCAGCCGCCAGAGGGGGTCCCCCCTCCACTTT.

This sequence joins TRBV28 and TRBJ1-1, with a possible D match to TRBD1 (5 bases). Germline V lookup: CDR1 MDHEN, CDR2 SYDVKM. Trimming pared 4 bases from V and 0 bases from J, leaving 9 bases between. CDR3 length equals 14 residues. CDR3 bases: TGTGCCAGCAGTTGGCCAGGGATGAACACTGAAGCTTTCTTT. Encoded protein: CASSWPGMNTEAFF. Using reference TRBV28 and TRBJ1-1 for the parts outside the CDR3, the full variable domain is DVKVTQSSRYLVKRTGEKVFLECVQDMDHENMFWYRQDPGLGLRLIYFSYDVKMKEKGDIPEGYSVSREKKERFSLILESASTNQTSMYLCASSWPGMNTEAFFGQGTRLTVV.

V and J are TRBV14 and TRBJ2-6; 9 nucleotides align to TRBD2. The CDR3 totals 18 residues. Germline CDR1 and CDR2: SGHDN and FVKESK. V lost 4 bases to trimming and J lost 4 bases; unmatched junction nucleotides: 11. The CDR3, as DNA: TGTGCCAGCAGCCGGGCGGGGGGGGCTCCTTTGGGGGCCAACGTCCTGACTTTC. It yields the protein CASSRAGGAPLGANVLTF.

This chain connects TRBV28 to TRBJ1-4, with no clear D. This CDR3 has 15 amino acids. Trimming cost V 5 bases and J 0 bases, with 10 bases left between them. Looked up from germline, CDR1 is MDHEN and CDR2 is SYDVKM. CDR3 residues: CASSPVRATNEKLFF. CDR3 nucleotide sequence: TGTGCCAGCAGTCCGGTTCGCGCAACTAATGAAAAACTGTTTTTT.

The CDR3 DNA reads TGCGCCAGCAGCATCCGGGACAGATCCTACGAGCAGTACTTC. Translation: CASSIRDRSYEQYF. V and J are TRBV5-1 and TRBJ2-7; 7 bases map to TRBD1. The germline CDR1 and CDR2 sequences are SGHRS and YFSETQ. This CDR3 has 14 amino acids. J lost 1 base, V lost 4 bases, and 5 bases had no gene match. The variable domain in full, with the rest retrieved from reference TRBV5-1 and TRBJ2-7, is KAGVTQTPRYLIKTRGQQVTLSCSPISGHRSVSWYQQTPGQGLQFLFEYFSETQRNKGNFPGRFSGRQFSNSRSEMNVSTLELGDSALYLCASSIRDRSYEQYFGPGTRLTVT.

The chain uses TRBV10-3 and TRBJ2-5; 16 nucleotides align to TRBD2. CDR3 length: 18 residues. In germline, CDR1 is ENHRY, CDR2 SYGVKD. The V gene end was trimmed by 3 bases and the J gene end by 1 base; junction bases not matched to a gene: 5. The CDR3 region is CAISDPGLAGGIQETQYF. DNA of the CDR3: TGTGCCATCAGTGACCCGGGACTAGCGGGGGGGATCCAAGAGACCCAGTACTTC.

J is TRBJ2-3 and V is TRBV10-3, with 7 bases lining up with TRBD2. Germline V gene sequence: CDR1 ENHRY, CDR2 SYGVKD. V shed 7 bases and J 2 bases; nucleotides not matched to a gene: 12. This CDR3 is built from 16 residues. DNA for the CDR3: TGTGCCATCAACACACCCTTGCGGGGGAACACAGATACGCAGTATTTT. This translates into CAINTPLRGNTDTQYF.

The chain has TRBV5-8 and TRBJ2-6; D might be TRBD2 (5 bases). V was trimmed by 0 bases and J by 1 base, leaving 11 bases between them. CDR3 length: 17 amino acids. Germline V gene data show CDR1 as SGHTS and CDR2 as YDEGEE. CDR3 region: CASSLASGYSGANVLTF. CDR3 DNA: TGTGCCAGCAGCTTGGCCTCGGGGTATTCTGGGGCCAACGTCCTGACTTTC.

The chain is built from TRBV2 and TRBJ2-1; the D gene is possibly TRBD2 (5 bases). The germline gives CDR1 SNHLY, CDR2 FYNNEI. Between the trimmed V and J ends, which lost 6 bases and 5 bases, there was a span of 11 bases. The CDR3 runs 13 residues. In nucleotides, the CDR3 is TGTGCCAGCAGGAGGGATGGACACAATGAGCAGTTCTTC. It yields the protein CASRRDGHNEQFF.

This clone has just a few counts. This chain joins TRBV11-1 and TRBJ1-6; D remains ambiguous. The CDR3 contains 14 residues. Germline values: CDR1 SGHAT, CDR2 FQDESV (reference sequence). The V gene lost 3 bases and the J gene lost 7 bases, with 10 bases spanning the gap. DNA for the CDR3: TGTGCCAGCAGCTTGGTACAGCCGAATTCACCCCTCCACTTT. This gives the protein CASSLVQPNSPLHF.

The V gene is TRBV7-2, the J gene TRBJ2-5; 10 positions agree with TRBD2. CDR1 is SGHTA and CDR2 is FQGNSA in the germline V gene. The CDR3 has 17 amino acids. With 4 bases clipped from V and 1 base from J, the junction kept 9 bases outside the gene matches. The chain's CDR3 is CASSSRGLARTQETQYF. DNA of the CDR3: TGTGCCAGCAGCTCAAGGGGACTAGCGAGAACCCAAGAGACCCAGTACTTC. Combining the CDR3 with reference TRBV7-2 and TRBJ2-5 gives the whole variable domain GAGVSQSPSNKVTEKGKDVELRCDPISGHTALYWYRQSLGQGLEFLIYFQGNSAPDKSGLPSDRFSAERTGGSVSTLTIQRTQQEDSAVYLCASSSRGLARTQETQYFGPGTRLLVL.